These T cell receptor beta chains were read from a single sample in a study of breast tumors, draining lymph nodes, adjacent tissues. Via MiXCR, TCRdb re-called the multiplex PCR reads, giving one row per CDR3 protein. This repertoire shows about 150,000 distinct CDR3 sequences, about 31% found once; its top ten account for about 2.5%. The sequenced material came from axillary lymph node tissue. The receptors come from a female donor with breast cancer. Some clones in this sample may be carry-over from other donors' samples. The CDR3 runs from the conserved cysteine through the conserved F or W. The D gene is left open where the match is weak. Size is omitted from some rows. Given values are once, few, many or a class for expanded clones.

v_call	j_call	d_call	clone_size	cdr3_aa	cdr3_nt
TRBV12-3/TRBV12-4	TRBJ2-2	-	-	CASRWTQNTGELFF	TGTGCCAGCAGGTGGACTCAGAACACCGGGGAGCTGTTTTTT
TRBV10-1	TRBJ2-2	-	-	CASSARGLVGGELFF	TGCGCCAGCAGTGCCCGGGGGCTAGTTGGCGGGGAGCTGTTTTTT
TRBV6-5	TRBJ1-1	-	-	CASSPASGRTEAFF	TGTGCCAGCAGTCCTGCGTCCGGGCGGACTGAAGCTTTCTTT
TRBV30	TRBJ2-3	-	many	CAWKSQYTDTQYF	TGTGCCTGGAAGTCCCAATACACAGATACGCAGTATTTT
TRBV4-2	TRBJ1-3	-	many	CASSQVGRRGNTIYF	TGTGCCAGCAGCCAAGTCGGGAGACGCGGAAACACCATATATTTT
TRBV5-8	TRBJ1-2	TRBD1	many	CASSTAGGSYGYTF	TGTGCCAGCAGCACCGCAGGGGGCTCCTATGGCTACACCTTC
TRBV2	TRBJ1-6	TRBD1	many	CASSSAGGVALRNSPLHF	TGTGCCAGCAGTTCGGCAGGGGGCGTCGCCCTCAGGAATTCACCCCTCCACTTT
TRBV7-2	TRBJ2-2	TRBD2	-	CASSQYGGLAGGDTGELFF	TGTGCCAGCAGCCAGTATGGGGGACTAGCGGGAGGGGACACCGGGGAGCTGTTTTTT
TRBV7-9	TRBJ1-5	-	many	CASSYRDQPQHF	TGTGCCAGCAGTTACAGGGATCAGCCCCAGCATTTT
TRBV14	TRBJ2-6	-	many	CASSQGRAGANVLTF	TGTGCCAGCAGCCAAGGACGGGCCGGGGCCAACGTCCTGACTTTC
TRBV7-6	TRBJ2-7	-	-	CASGLGMGASSYEQYF	TGTGCTAGCGGCTTAGGTATGGGAGCTAGCTCCTACGAGCAGTACTTC
TRBV2	TRBJ1-2	-	-	CASSAGSFRDYGYTF	TGTGCCAGCTCCGCGGGGTCCTTTCGTGACTATGGCTACACCTTC
TRBV27	TRBJ2-5	TRBD1	-	CASSPDRVQETQYF	TGTGCCAGCAGTCCGGACAGGGTTCAAGAGACCCAGTACTTC
TRBV9	TRBJ1-2	-	-	CASSVATAGHGYTF	TGTGCCAGCAGCGTAGCTACTGCAGGGCACGGCTACACCTTC
TRBV6-1	TRBJ1-6	-	many	CASSQALPSLTRPLHF	TGTGCCAGCAGTCAAGCGCTTCCATCGCTGACGCGGCCCCTCCACTTT
TRBV5-1	TRBJ1-5	-	many	CASSLAMKDLGPQHF	TGCGCCAGCAGCTTGGCCATGAAGGACCTCGGGCCCCAGCATTTT
TRBV7-2	TRBJ1-1	-	few	CASSFGRAGKAFF	TGTGCCAGCAGCTTTGGACGGGCGGGTAAAGCTTTCTTT
TRBV25-1	TRBJ2-3	TRBD1	many	CASSRQGTRDTQYF	TGTGCCAGCAGCAGACAGGGGACCAGGGATACGCAGTATTTT
TRBV7-2	TRBJ2-7	TRBD1	many	CASSYRGASYEQYF	TGTGCCAGCAGCTACAGGGGAGCCTCCTACGAGCAGTACTTC
TRBV7-9	TRBJ1-1	-	-	CASSTRQSTEAFF	TGTGCCAGCAGCACCAGACAAAGCACTGAAGCTTTCTTT
TRBV5-1	TRBJ2-1	-	many	CASSLGGGTSYNEQFF	TGCGCCAGCAGCTTGGGAGGCGGAACCTCCTACAATGAGCAGTTCTTC
TRBV20-1	TRBJ2-5	TRBD2	many	CSASRASGVRGETQYF	TGCAGTGCTAGTAGGGCTAGCGGGGTCCGGGGAGAGACCCAGTACTTC